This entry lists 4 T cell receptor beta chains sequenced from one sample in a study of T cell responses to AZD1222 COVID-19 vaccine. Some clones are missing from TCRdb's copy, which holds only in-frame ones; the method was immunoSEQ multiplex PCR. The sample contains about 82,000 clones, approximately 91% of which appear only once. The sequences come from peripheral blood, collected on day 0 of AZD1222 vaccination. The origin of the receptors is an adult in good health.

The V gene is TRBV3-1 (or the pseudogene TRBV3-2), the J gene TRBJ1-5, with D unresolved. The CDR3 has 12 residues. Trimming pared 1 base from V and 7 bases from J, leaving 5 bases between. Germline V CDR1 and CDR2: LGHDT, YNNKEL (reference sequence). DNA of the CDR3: TGTGCCAGCAGCCAAGGGGTCCAGCCCCAGCATTTT. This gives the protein CASSQGVQPQHF.

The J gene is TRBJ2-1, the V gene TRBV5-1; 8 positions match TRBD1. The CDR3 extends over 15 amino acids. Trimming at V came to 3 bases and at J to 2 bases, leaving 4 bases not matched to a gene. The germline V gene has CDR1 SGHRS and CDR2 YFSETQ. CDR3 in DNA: TGCGCCAGCAGCTCAGGACAGGGCCCCTACAATGAGCAGTTCTTC. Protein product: CASSSGQGPYNEQFF.

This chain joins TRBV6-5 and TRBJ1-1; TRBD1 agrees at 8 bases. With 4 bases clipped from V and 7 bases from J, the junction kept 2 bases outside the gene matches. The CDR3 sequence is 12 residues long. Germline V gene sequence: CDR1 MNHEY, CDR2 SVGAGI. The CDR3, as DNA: TGTGCCAGCAGTTTACAGGGGGGTGAAGCTTTCTTT. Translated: CASSLQGGEAFF.

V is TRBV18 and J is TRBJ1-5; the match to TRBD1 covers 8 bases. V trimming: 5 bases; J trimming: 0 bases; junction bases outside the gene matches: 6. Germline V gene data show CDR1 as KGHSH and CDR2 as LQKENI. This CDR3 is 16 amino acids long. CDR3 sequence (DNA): TGTGCCAGCTCAGTGCAGGGGGCCTATAGCAATCAGCCCCAGCATTTT. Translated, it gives CASSVQGAYSNQPQHF. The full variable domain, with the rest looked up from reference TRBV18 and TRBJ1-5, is NAGVMQNPRHLVRRRGQEARLRCSPMKGHSHVYWYRQLPEEGLKFMVYLQKENIIDESGMPKERFSAEFPKEGPSILRIQQVVRGDSAAYFCASSVQGAYSNQPQHFGDGTRLSIL.